Described below is a single TCR beta chain sequence and its context. Its specific antigen is unknown. It has no much larger one-base neighbor in the sample; base qualities were not kept. The cohort was made up of several hundred healthy bone marrow donors. All cohort members were sampled while nominally healthy, although unrecorded immune exposures were likely present. The donor tested CMV seropositive, placing the donor among the roughly 270 seropositive members of the cohort. Every donor gave a peripheral blood sample, and the peripheral blood mononuclear cells from that sample were used for TCR beta sequencing. The Qiagen DNeasy Blood Extraction Kit was used to extract genomic DNA from the blood cell samples. The data originate from a study of cytomegalovirus exposure and HLA in healthy donors (dated by TCRdb to 2016 to 2017). About the investigation overall: An earlier analysis of fewer than 750 of the donors reported about 280 Gb of sequence data and 117 million unique TCR beta sequences obtained from around 190 million T cells. An early release that covered several hundred HLA-typed donors contained about 300 gigabases of sequencing data and tens of millions of unique TCR sequences. Of the 398 genotyped donors, less than 85% were placed in the genetic ancestry cluster associated with self-reported Caucasian donors. The study aimed to test whether cataloging public T cell receptors could reveal signatures of past pathogen exposure. Using immunosequencing, the study profiled T cell repertoires from 666 subjects and related those repertoires to cytomegalovirus serostatus. Along with the roughly 670-subject first cohort, a separate validation cohort of more than 90 different subjects was used. The study combined high-throughput TCR immunosequencing, statistical association of individual TCRs with disease status, and machine learning to predict cytomegalovirus infection status. A later analysis re-analyzed previously published TCR beta repertoires from 650 to 800 donors and added high-resolution HLA genotyping to study TCR occurrence patterns. Rather than drawing on any new phenotypic data, the later analysis identified candidate immune exposures from TCR beta sequences and the way those sequences occurred across donors. An earlier analysis of 587 of the donors used high-throughput TCR beta sequencing to judge whether each TCR beta V gene segment behaved as functional or pseudogenic. Donor age, sex, ethnicity and CMV serostatus were compiled alongside the repertoire data. Genome-wide SNP genotypes for about 65% of the roughly 670 donors were used in a later genetic analysis, which treated that subset as a discovery cohort. Every repertoire in the discovery cohort had been generated on one and the same sequencing platform. Class I and class II HLA loci were covered by the typing at four-digit resolution. The number of typed donors differed by locus: roughly 629-640 for A, B, C, DRB1 and DQB1; 500 to 550 for DQA1; fewer than 610 for DPA1; and approximately 450 for DPB1. Roughly five DR-DQ haplotypes were treated as single units for association and clustering because of strong linkage in the cohort. Among about 360 genotyped donors of the cohort, an average of about 240,000 unique TCR beta nucleotide sequences were sequenced per donor, roughly a sixth of them non-productive.

V drops 9 bases and J drops 0 bases, leaving 9 bases in between. CDR3 length: 13 amino acids, cysteine to phenylalanine. Only the CDR3 DNA is retained, 39 bases long and in frame from the first base. CDR1 and CDR2 were assigned from the germline V gene as SGHRS and YFSETQ. Libraries were prepared through the immunoSEQ multiplex PCR assay. A mixture of 60 forward primers for TCR Vbeta segments and 13 reverse primers for TCR Jbeta segments was used in the multiplex PCR. Amplification of the CDR3 region of rearranged TCR beta genes was performed with a multiplex PCR assay on genomic DNA. On the Illumina HiSeq System, the amplified TCR beta libraries were sequenced as 87-base-pair reads. In the original analysis: Across the 500 to 700 repertoires, a later analysis counted around 80 million unique TCR beta chains, roughly 11 million of which were shared by at least two donors. A nearest-neighbor algorithm error-corrected the raw reads and collapsed the reads into unique sequences, merging closely related sequences to remove PCR and sequencing errors. Alignment of CDR3 sequences to IMGT reference sequences was used to assign V, D and J gene segments. For a sequence to be retained, at least a six-nucleotide match to both a V gene segment and a J gene segment was required. A rearrangement was called productive if the CDR3 had no stop codons and remained in frame with V and J, and every other rearrangement was called non-productive. CDR3 was defined by IMGT convention, running from the second conserved V-encoded cysteine to the conserved J-encoded phenylalanine. In an earlier analysis of around 600 of the donors, sequences lacking an unambiguous match to a single V gene segment were excluded. An earlier analysis of a few hundred of the donors called V segments functional above 56.7% productive rearrangements and segregating when the between-donor standard deviation exceeded 5%. A statistical classification framework was built to diagnose cytomegalovirus status from the catalog of TCR beta chain sequences. A later analysis assigned V and J genes by comparing TCR nucleotide sequences with IMGT/GENE-DB human TR gene sequences. A later analysis assigned CDR3 sequences and most-parsimonious VDJ recombination scenarios with the TCRdist pipeline. In a later analysis, every TCR beta chain was defined by the combination of its CDR3 amino acid sequence and its V-gene family, and reads without a unique V-gene family were dropped. A later analysis removed 592 highly shared, low-generation-probability nucleotide sequences to deal with suspected cross-contamination and a sequencing artifact. In a later analysis, a clonal expansion index for each public chain was calculated from normalized within-repertoire ranks of inferred template counts. In a later analysis, generation probabilities were computed with a VDJ recombination model fitted to out-of-frame rearrangements, and the resulting probabilities were checked against IGoR. In a later analysis, hypergeometric tests were used to score TCR-TCR, TCR-HLA and TCR-CMV co-occurrence, with a repertoire-size bias correction applied to TCR pairs. A later analysis estimated false discovery rates by permuting HLA or CMV assignments 20 times. A later analysis grouped co-occurring TCRs with DBSCAN, adding TCRdist sequence similarity when clustering within HLA-allele-positive subsets. Repertoires with fewer than 30,000 or more than 120,000 public chains, plus five repertoires with anomalous nucleotide sharing, were excluded from co-occurrence clustering. This is the immuneACCESS table as TCRdb keeps it, with only in-frame sequences that have V and J called. A part of the clones is gone; compared with another copy, unresolved V genes explain less than half, and the rest is unexplained. The V and J calls and clone size come from that table; D and trimming were worked out from the DNA. This sample lists roughly 120,000 clones; about 8% were detected once. The ten most abundant clones make up about 6% of the sample.

General conclusions and limits of the study: Because some donors lacked HLA typing at each locus, the association tests relied only on the typed subset. Only TCR beta chains were sequenced in this cohort, and the absence of alpha or paired-chain data limited detectable features. CMV serostatus was the only immune exposure information available for the cohort. Specific HLA alleles were associated with over 15,000 TCR beta sequences at a false discovery rate of 0.05 in a later analysis. In vitro tests confirmed that a few of the cytomegalovirus-associated TCR beta chains recognize cytomegalovirus antigens. An association between a missense DCLRE1C variant and V-gene and J-gene trimming of TCR beta chains was found in a later genetic analysis and replicated in an independent cohort. The earlier analysis of 587 of the donors excluded roughly 16 rarely observed V segments, including chromosome 9 orphons, because counts were too low. The 87-base-pair reads could not distinguish some IMGT-functional V segments, including TRBV6-2 and TRBV6-3, so those segments were excluded. Correlated functional status among segregating V segments might reflect linkage disequilibrium, but an unknown experimental factor could not be ruled out. The study gave a list of around 170 TCR beta chains associated with cytomegalovirus. Cytomegalovirus status was reported to be diagnosed by the classifier with high specificity and sensitivity in both the original and validation cohorts. A later analysis found that HLA-associated TCR beta chains were more clonally expanded and had lower generation probabilities than equally common non-associated chains. Compared with the 666-donor mean, donors in an Asian-associated ancestry cluster had fewer N-insertions in productive TCRs, according to a later genetic analysis. Across donors, most TCR sequences were observed very rarely, whereas some public TCRs were present in many individuals. Assigning TCR associations to individual alleles was difficult when HLA alleles, especially DR and DQ, strongly co-occurred. A further reported finding was that TCR beta sequences accurately predicted the HLA-A and HLA-B alleles for most subjects in the first cohort. Sequencing depth was assumed to be roughly uniform across donors in the presence/absence analyses, though that assumption may not hold. A group of highly shared sequence variants was considered likely to be a technical artifact of the sequencing pipeline. According to a later analysis, TCR association rates differed among HLA loci, with DRB1 alleles showing the most associated TCRs and HLA-C alleles showing the fewest. The authors suggested that the approach could potentially be generalized to other disease states and immunological phenotypes. In an earlier analysis of several hundred of the donors, most TCR beta V segments were observed in productive rearrangements about 90% or about 30% of the time, broadly matching IMGT annotations. According to a later analysis, most CMV-associated TCR beta chains appeared to be HLA-restricted, and the HLA associations seemed to be driven largely by CMV exposure. Several of the top co-occurrence clusters appeared to be linked to parvovirus B19, influenza, CMV and Epstein-Barr virus, according to a later analysis.

The sequence came from a woman in her forties in good health and CMV-seropositive. The sequenced sample consisted of PBMCs. The chain is assembled from TRBV5-1 and TRBJ1-4; the D gene is possibly TRBD1, with 5 bases matching. The CDR3 protein sequence reads: CATSTATNEKLFF. The bases are TGCGCCACTTCGACAGCAACTAATGAAAAACTGTTTTTT.